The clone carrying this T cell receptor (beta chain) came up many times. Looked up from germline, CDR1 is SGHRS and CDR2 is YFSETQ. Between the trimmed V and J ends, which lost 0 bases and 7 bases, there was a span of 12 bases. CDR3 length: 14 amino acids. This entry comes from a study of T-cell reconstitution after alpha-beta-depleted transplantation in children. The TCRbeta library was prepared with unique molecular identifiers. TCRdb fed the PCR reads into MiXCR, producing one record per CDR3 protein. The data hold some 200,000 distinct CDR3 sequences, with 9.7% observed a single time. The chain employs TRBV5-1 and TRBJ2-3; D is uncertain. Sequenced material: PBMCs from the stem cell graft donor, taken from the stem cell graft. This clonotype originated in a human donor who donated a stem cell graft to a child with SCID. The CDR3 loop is CASSLVSSGNTQYF. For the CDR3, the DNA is TGCGCCAGCAGCTTGGTATCGTCAGGCAATACGCAGTATTTT.